Listed here is a single TCR beta chain. The data originate from a study of PD-L1 blockade in urothelial cancer. This CDR3 has 14 residues. Between the trimmed V and J ends, which lost 2 bases and 3 bases, there was a span of 9 bases. Germline V gives CDR1 SGDLS, CDR2 YYNGEE. Each PCR reaction had synthetic TCR analog templates spiked into it. TCRdb keeps only in-frame clones here, not all; method: immunoSEQ multiplex PCR. The sample carries 53,000 or so clones, around 89% recorded once. Time point denoted: peripheral blood 6 weeks after treatment start. Pretreatment sampling and on-treatment sampling together yielded between 1 and 8 samples for each patient.

The receptor was isolated from a man aged 55 to 70 with urothelial cancer. The chain has TRBV9 and TRBJ1-3; D gene uncertain. Sequenced here: PBMCs, sampled around atezolizumab (anti-PD-L1) treatment. This CDR3 reads CASSVQRFGNTIYF. The CDR3 DNA follows: TGTGCCAGCAGCGTCCAGCGATTTGGAAACACCATATATTTT.